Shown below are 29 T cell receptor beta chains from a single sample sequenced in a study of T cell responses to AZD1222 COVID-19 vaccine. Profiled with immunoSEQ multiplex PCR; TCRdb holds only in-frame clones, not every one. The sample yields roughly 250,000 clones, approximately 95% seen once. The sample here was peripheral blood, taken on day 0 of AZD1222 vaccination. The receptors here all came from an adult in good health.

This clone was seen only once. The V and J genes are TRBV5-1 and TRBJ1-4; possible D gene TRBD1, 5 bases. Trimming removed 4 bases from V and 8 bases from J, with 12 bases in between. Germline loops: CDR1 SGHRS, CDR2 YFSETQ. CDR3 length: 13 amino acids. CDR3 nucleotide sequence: TGCGCCAGCAGCGAAAACGGGGGGGAAAAACTGTTTTTT. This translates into CASSENGGEKLFF.

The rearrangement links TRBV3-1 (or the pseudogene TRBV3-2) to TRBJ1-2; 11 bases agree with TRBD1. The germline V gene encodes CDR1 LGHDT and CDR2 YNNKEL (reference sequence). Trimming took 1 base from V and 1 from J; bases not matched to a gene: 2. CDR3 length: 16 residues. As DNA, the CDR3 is TGTGCCAGCAGCCAAGCGGGGACAGGGGGTAACTATGGCTACACCTTC. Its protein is CASSQAGTGGNYGYTF.

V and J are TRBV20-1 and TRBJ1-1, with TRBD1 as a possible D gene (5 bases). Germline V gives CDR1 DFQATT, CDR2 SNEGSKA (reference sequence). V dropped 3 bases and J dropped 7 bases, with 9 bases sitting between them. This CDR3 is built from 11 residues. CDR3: CSASRDVEAFF. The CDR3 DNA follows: TGCAGTGCTAGCCGGGACGTTGAAGCTTTCTTT.

CDR3 loop: CASSEESSYNSPLHF. The CDR3 DNA reads as TGTGCCAGCAGTGAGGAGAGCTCCTATAATTCACCCCTCCACTTT. The V gene is TRBV2, the J gene TRBJ1-6; D remains ambiguous. Trimming took 3 bases from V and 0 from J, leaving 6 bases between them. Germline loops: CDR1 SNHLY, CDR2 FYNNEI. The length of the CDR3 is 15 residues.

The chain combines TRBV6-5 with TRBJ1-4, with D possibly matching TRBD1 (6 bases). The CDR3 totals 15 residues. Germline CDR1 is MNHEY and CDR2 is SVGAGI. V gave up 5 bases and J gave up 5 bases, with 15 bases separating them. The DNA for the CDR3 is TGTGCCAGCAGTCCTTTGGGACACTCCAATGAAAAACTGTTTTTT. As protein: CASSPLGHSNEKLFF.

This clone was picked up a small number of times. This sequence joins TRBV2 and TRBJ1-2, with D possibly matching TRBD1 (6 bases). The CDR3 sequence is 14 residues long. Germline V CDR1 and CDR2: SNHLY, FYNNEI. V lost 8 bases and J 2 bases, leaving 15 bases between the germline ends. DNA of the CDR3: TGTGCCAGCGGGGCGATGGGGGCAAACTATGGCTACACCTTC. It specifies CASGAMGANYGYTF.

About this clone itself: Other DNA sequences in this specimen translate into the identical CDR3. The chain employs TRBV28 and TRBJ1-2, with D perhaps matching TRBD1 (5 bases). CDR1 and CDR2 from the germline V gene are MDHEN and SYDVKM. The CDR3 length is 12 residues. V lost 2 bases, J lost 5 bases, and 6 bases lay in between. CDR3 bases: TGTGCCAGCAGTTTAGGGGGGTATGGCTACACCTTC. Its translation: CASSLGGYGYTF.

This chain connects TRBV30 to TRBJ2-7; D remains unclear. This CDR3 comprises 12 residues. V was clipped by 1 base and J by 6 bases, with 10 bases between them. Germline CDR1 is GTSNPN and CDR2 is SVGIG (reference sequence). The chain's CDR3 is CAWSALVAEQYF. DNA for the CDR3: TGTGCCTGGAGTGCCCTAGTGGCCGAGCAGTACTTC.

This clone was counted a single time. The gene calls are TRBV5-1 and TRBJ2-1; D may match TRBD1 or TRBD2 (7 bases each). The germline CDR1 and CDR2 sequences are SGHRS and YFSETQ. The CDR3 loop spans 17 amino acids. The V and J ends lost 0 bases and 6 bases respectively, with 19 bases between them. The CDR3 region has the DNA TGCGCCAGCAGCTTGGCCAAGGGGGCGGGAGTCCCCAATGAGCAGTTCTTC. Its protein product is CASSLAKGAGVPNEQFF.

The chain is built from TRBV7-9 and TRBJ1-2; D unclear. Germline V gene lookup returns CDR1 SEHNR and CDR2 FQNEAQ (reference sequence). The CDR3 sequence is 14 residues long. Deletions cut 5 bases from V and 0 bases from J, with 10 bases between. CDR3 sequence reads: CASSPSLSNYGYTF. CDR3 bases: TGTGCCAGCAGCCCCAGTCTATCTAACTATGGCTACACCTTC.

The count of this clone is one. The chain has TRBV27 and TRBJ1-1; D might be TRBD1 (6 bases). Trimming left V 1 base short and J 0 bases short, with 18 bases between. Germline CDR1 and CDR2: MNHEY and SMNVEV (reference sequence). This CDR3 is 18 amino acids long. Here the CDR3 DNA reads TGTGCCAGCAGTTTATATCCCCAGGGGTCCCCCATGAACACTGAAGCTTTCTTT. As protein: CASSLYPQGSPMNTEAFF.

The CDR3 region has the DNA TGTGCCAGCAGTCCACACACCCGCACAGATACGCAGTATTTT. This encodes CASSPHTRTDTQYF. The chain has TRBV27 and TRBJ2-3; D not certain. Germline-derived CDR1 and CDR2 are MNHEY and SMNVEV (reference sequence). The CDR3 consists of 14 residues. Trimming took off 5 bases at V and 1 base at J, with 10 bases between the two ends.

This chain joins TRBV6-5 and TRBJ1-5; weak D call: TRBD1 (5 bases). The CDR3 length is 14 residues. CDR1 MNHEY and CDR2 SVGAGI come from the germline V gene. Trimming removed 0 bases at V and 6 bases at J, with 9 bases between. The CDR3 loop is CASSYSRGVQPQHF. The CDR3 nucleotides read TGTGCCAGCAGTTACTCGAGAGGGGTTCAGCCCCAGCATTTT.

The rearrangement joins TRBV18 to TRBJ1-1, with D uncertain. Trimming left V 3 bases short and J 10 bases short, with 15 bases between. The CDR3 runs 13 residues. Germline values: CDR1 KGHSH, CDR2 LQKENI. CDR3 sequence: CASSPSSGAGAFF. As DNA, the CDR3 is TGTGCCAGCTCACCTAGTTCTGGAGCTGGAGCTTTCTTT.

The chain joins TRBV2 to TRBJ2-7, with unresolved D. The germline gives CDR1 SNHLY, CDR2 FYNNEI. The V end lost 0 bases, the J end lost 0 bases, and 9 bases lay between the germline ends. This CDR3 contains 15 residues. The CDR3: CASSEAGRSSYEQYF. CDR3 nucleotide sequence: TGTGCCAGCAGTGAAGCCGGCAGGAGCTCCTACGAGCAGTACTTC. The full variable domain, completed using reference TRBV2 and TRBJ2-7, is EPEVTQTPSHQVTQMGQEVILRCVPISNHLYFYWYRQILGQKVEFLVSFYNNEISEKSEIFDDQFSVERPDGSNFTLKIRSTKLEDSAMYFCASSEAGRSSYEQYFGPGTRLTVT.

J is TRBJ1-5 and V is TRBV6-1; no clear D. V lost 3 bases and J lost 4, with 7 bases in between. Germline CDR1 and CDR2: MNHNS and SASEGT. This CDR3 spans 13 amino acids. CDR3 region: CASSEWGNQPQHF. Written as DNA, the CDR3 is TGTGCCAGCAGTGAGTGGGGAAATCAGCCCCAGCATTTT.

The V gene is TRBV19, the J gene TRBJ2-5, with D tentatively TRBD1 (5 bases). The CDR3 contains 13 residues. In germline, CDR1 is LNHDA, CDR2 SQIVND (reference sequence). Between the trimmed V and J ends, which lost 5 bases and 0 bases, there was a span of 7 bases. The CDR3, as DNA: TGTGCCAGTAGTCAGGGAAACCAAGAGACCCAGTACTTC. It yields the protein CASSQGNQETQYF.

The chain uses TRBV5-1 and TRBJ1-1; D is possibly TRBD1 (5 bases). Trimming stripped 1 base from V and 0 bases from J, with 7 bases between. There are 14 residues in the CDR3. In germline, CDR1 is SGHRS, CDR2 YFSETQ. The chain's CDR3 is CASSLSRVNTEAFF. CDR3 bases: TGCGCCAGCAGCTTGAGCAGGGTGAACACTGAAGCTTTCTTT.

The CDR3 spells CASSLGDRFGTQYF. CDR3 nucleotides: TGTGCCAGCAGCTTGGGGGACAGGTTCGGGACCCAGTACTTC. V usage is TRBV7-2 and J usage is TRBJ2-5, with TRBD1 matching over 8 bases. CDR3 size: 14 residues. J gave up 7 bases and V 3 bases, and 7 bases lay outside the gene matches. Looked up from germline, CDR1 is SGHTA and CDR2 is FQGNSA.

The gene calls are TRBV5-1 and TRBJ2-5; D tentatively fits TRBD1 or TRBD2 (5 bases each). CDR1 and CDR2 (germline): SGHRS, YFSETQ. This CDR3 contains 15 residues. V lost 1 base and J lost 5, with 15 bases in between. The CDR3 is CASSLSGAVRETQYF. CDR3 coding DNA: TGCGCCAGCAGCTTGTCCGGGGCAGTTCGGGAGACCCAGTACTTC.

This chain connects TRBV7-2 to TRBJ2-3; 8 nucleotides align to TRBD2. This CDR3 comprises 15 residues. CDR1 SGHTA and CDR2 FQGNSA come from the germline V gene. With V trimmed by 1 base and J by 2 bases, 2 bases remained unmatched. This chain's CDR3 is CASSLGGRHTDTQYF. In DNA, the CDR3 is TGTGCCAGCAGCTTAGGCGGGAGGCACACAGATACGCAGTATTTT.

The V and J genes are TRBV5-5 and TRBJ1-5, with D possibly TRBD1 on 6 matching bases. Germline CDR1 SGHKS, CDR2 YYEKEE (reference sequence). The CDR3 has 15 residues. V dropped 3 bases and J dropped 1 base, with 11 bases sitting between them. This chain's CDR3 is CASSWGQDSNQPQHF. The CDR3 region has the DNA TGTGCCAGCAGCTGGGGACAAGACAGCAATCAGCCCCAGCATTTT.

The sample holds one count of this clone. DNA of the CDR3: TGTGCCAGCAGTACGATCGTCAAGGGCGGAAGCAATCAGCCCCAGCATTTT. It specifies CASSTIVKGGSNQPQHF. This chain connects TRBV28 to TRBJ1-5; no clear D gene. V dropped 5 bases and J dropped 1 base, with 18 bases sitting between them. Germline CDR1 reads MDHEN; CDR2 reads SYDVKM. The CDR3 totals 17 residues.

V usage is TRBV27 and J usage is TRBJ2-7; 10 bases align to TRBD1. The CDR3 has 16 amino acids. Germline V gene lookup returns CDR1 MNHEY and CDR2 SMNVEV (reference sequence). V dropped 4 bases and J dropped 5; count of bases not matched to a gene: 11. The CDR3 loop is CASSSEPGTGVDEQYF. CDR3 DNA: TGTGCCAGCAGTTCCGAACCCGGGACAGGGGTTGACGAGCAGTACTTC.

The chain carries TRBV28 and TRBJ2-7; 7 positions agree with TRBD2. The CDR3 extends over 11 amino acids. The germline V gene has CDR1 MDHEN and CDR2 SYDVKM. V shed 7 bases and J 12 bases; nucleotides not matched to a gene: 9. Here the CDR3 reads CASTWGGRPYF. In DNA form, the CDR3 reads TGTGCCAGCACCTGGGGGGGACGTCCGTACTTC.

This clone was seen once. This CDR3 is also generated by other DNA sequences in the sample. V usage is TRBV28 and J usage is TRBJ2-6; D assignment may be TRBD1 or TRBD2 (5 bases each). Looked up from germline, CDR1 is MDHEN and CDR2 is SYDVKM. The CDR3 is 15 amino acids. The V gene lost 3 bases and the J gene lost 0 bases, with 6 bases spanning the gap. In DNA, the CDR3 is TGTGCCAGCAGTTTGAGGGGCTCTGGGGCCAACGTCCTGACTTTC. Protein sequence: CASSLRGSGANVLTF.

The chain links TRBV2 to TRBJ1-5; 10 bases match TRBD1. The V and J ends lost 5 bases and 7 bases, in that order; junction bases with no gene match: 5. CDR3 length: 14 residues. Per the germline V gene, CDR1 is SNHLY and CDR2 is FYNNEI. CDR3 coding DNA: TGTGCCAGCAGTAAGACAGGGGGCAGGCAGCCCCAGCATTTT. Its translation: CASSKTGGRQPQHF. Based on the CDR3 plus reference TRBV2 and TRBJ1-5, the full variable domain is EPEVTQTPSHQVTQMGQEVILRCVPISNHLYFYWYRQILGQKVEFLVSFYNNEISEKSEIFDDQFSVERPDGSNFTLKIRSTKLEDSAMYFCASSKTGGRQPQHFGDGTRLSIL.

The CDR3 protein is CASSQGLGTADNQPQHF. The CDR3 bases are TGCGCCAGCAGCCAAGGCCTCGGGACAGCCGACAATCAGCCCCAGCATTTT. V is TRBV4-3 and J is TRBJ1-5; TRBD1 agrees at 7 bases. Germline V lookup: CDR1 LGHNA, CDR2 YSLEER. V gave up 1 base and J gave up 3 bases; unmatched junction bases: 9. The CDR3 contains 17 residues.

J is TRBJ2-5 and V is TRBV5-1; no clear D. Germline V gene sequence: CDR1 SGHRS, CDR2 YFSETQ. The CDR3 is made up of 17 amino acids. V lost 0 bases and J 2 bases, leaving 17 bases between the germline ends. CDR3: CASSLDGKGAQQETQYF. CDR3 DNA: TGCGCCAGCAGCTTGGACGGTAAGGGTGCCCAGCAAGAGACCCAGTACTTC.